Listed below are T cell receptor beta chains from one sample, sequenced in a study of blood T cell repertoires in COVID-19. Clones were sequenced by immunoSEQ multiplex PCR, and TCRdb holds only the in-frame ones, with some missing. The sample has 150,000 to 200,000 clones; around 82% are singletons. Sequencing input: peripheral blood. The origin of the receptors is a woman aged 40 to 49 with COVID-19, enrolled during active disease. CDR3s include the opening cysteine and the closing phenylalanine or tryptophan. A D gene is named only where the DNA matches it firmly. Clone size is stated in some rows and not others, as once, few, many or a class when expanded.

V: TRBV7-9
size: NA
J: TRBJ1-4
D: NA
DNA: TGTGCCAGCAGCCCATCGGGGAGCTATAATGAAAAACTGTTTTTT
CDR3: CASSPSGSYNEKLFF

V: TRBV19
size: NA
J: TRBJ2-1
D: NA
DNA: TGTGCCAGTAGTGTGACTAGCTACAATGAGCAGTTCTTC
CDR3: CASSVTSYNEQFF

V: TRBV7-3
size: NA
J: TRBJ2-1
D: TRBD1
DNA: TGTGCCAGCTCTCTAGGGACCGGGACAGGGTACAATGAGCAGTTCTTC
CDR3: CASSLGTGTGYNEQFF

V: TRBV5-4
size: NA
J: TRBJ1-6
D: NA
DNA: TGTGCCAGCAGCGCAGGACCCGGGGTTGGTTCACCCCTCCACTTT
CDR3: CASSAGPGVGSPLHF

V: TRBV4-1
size: NA
J: TRBJ1-2
D: TRBD1
DNA: TGCGCCAGCAGCCTAACAGGGGCCTACTATGGCTACACCTTC
CDR3: CASSLTGAYYGYTF

V: TRBV28
size: NA
J: TRBJ2-2
D: NA
DNA: TGTGCCAGCAGTTTATACTTCACCGGGGAGCTGTTTTTT
CDR3: CASSLYFTGELFF

V: TRBV7-7
size: NA
J: TRBJ2-1
D: TRBD2
DNA: TGTGCTAGCAGCTCGAGCGGGACTAGATGGGGCGAGCAGTTCTTC
CDR3: CASSSSGTRWGEQFF

V: TRBV2
size: NA
J: TRBJ2-7
D: TRBD2
DNA: TGTGCCAGCAGCACCGGGACTACTCCCTACGAGCAGTACTTC
CDR3: CASSTGTTPYEQYF

V: TRBV29-1
size: NA
J: TRBJ2-3
D: TRBD1
DNA: TGCAGCGTTGAACAGGGGGCCACAGATACGCAGTATTTT
CDR3: CSVEQGATDTQYF

V: TRBV30
size: NA
J: TRBJ1-3
D: NA
DNA: TGTGCCTGGAGTGTCGGGTACTTAATATATTTT
CDR3: CAWSVGYLIYF

V: TRBV13
size: NA
J: TRBJ1-2
D: NA
DNA: TGTGCCAGCAGTGCCCGGTCTAACTATGGCTACACCTTC
CDR3: CASSARSNYGYTF

V: TRBV12-5
size: NA
J: TRBJ2-3
D: TRBD2
DNA: TGTGCTAGTGGGAAGGGACTAGCGGGAGATGGGGATACGCAGTATTTT
CDR3: CASGKGLAGDGDTQYF

V: TRBV5-4
size: once
J: TRBJ1-2
D: NA
DNA: TGTGCCAGCAGCTTGGGGCAGGGAGGCTACACCTTC
CDR3: CASSLGQGGYTF

V: TRBV18
size: NA
J: TRBJ2-1
D: NA
DNA: TGTGCCAGCTCACCCCCAGGGGTTGAGCAGTTCTTC
CDR3: CASSPPGVEQFF

V: TRBV18
size: once
J: TRBJ1-2
D: NA
DNA: TGTGCCAGCTCTCCCCGGGATGCCGATGGCTACACCTTC
CDR3: CASSPRDADGYTF

V: TRBV6-4
size: NA
J: TRBJ2-3
D: TRBD2
DNA: TGTGCCAGCAGTGTAGCGGGGGGGCCAGATACGCAGTATTTT
CDR3: CASSVAGGPDTQYF

V: TRBV5-1
size: NA
J: TRBJ2-1
D: NA
DNA: TGCGCCAGCAGCCCTTCCTTAGGAGGACTCTCCTACAATGAGCAGTTCTTC
CDR3: CASSPSLGGLSYNEQFF

V: TRBV15
size: once
J: TRBJ2-7
D: TRBD2
DNA: TGTGCCACCAGCCTTGGGACTAGCGGTTCCTACGAGCAGTACTTC
CDR3: CATSLGTSGSYEQYF

V: TRBV19
size: NA
J: TRBJ1-5
D: NA
DNA: TGTGCCAGTAACTCCAATAGGAGAACCAATCAGCCCCAGCATTTT
CDR3: CASNSNRRTNQPQHF

V: TRBV28
size: NA
J: TRBJ1-1
D: NA
DNA: TGTGCCAGCAGTTTAGAGGGTACAGCGAACACTGAAGCTTTCTTT
CDR3: CASSLEGTANTEAFF

V: TRBV6-5
size: NA
J: TRBJ2-2
D: NA
DNA: TGTGCCAGCAGAGTAACAAACACCGGGGAGCTGTTTTTT
CDR3: CASRVTNTGELFF

V: TRBV11-2
size: NA
J: TRBJ2-7
D: NA
DNA: TGTGCCAGCAGCTTACGGCGGGATACCTACGAGCAGTACTTC
CDR3: CASSLRRDTYEQYF

V: TRBV7-8
size: NA
J: TRBJ1-1
D: NA
DNA: TGTGCCAGCAGCTCCTCCGGGAAACAGAACGGGAAGGCTGAAGCTTTCTTT
CDR3: CASSSSGKQNGKAEAFF

V: TRBV7-9
size: NA
J: TRBJ1-1
D: TRBD1
DNA: TGTGCCAGCAGCTGGGGACAGCTGAACACTGAAGCTTTCTTT
CDR3: CASSWGQLNTEAFF

V: TRBV6-5
size: NA
J: TRBJ1-6
D: NA
DNA: TGTGCCAGCAGTTACTCGTTGAGCTCCTATAATTCACCCCTCCACTTT
CDR3: CASSYSLSSYNSPLHF

V: TRBV2
size: NA
J: TRBJ2-2
D: NA
DNA: TGTGCCAGCAATGTGGGGAGGAGGGGCACCGGGGAGCTGTTTTTT
CDR3: CASNVGRRGTGELFF

V: TRBV2
size: NA
J: TRBJ2-1
D: NA
DNA: TGTGCCAGCAGTAAATTTCGGGGGTCGAATGAGCAGTTCTTC
CDR3: CASSKFRGSNEQFF

V: TRBV5-1
size: many
J: TRBJ1-2
D: TRBD1
DNA: TGCGCCAGCAGCTTAAGGGGACAGGGAGATGGCTACACCTTC
CDR3: CASSLRGQGDGYTF

V: TRBV5-6
size: NA
J: TRBJ1-4
D: NA
DNA: TGTGCCAGCAGCTTGGGCCGGGGAGCAACTAATGAAAAACTGTTTTTT
CDR3: CASSLGRGATNEKLFF

V: TRBV29-1
size: many
J: TRBJ2-7
D: NA
DNA: TGCAGCGTTGAATCCCGGGAGCGCTACGAGCAGTACTTC
CDR3: CSVESRERYEQYF

V: TRBV6-1
size: once
J: TRBJ2-1
D: NA
DNA: TGTGCCAGCAGTGATTGGGCCGGTGCCTACAATGAGCAGTTCTTC
CDR3: CASSDWAGAYNEQFF

V: TRBV5-1
size: NA
J: TRBJ1-5
D: TRBD1
DNA: TGCGCCAGCAGCTTACAGGGGCAGCCCCAGCATTTT
CDR3: CASSLQGQPQHF

V: TRBV24-1
size: NA
J: TRBJ2-3
D: NA
DNA: TGTGCCACAGACGGACCGGGGGGCACAGATACGCAGTATTTT
CDR3: CATDGPGGTDTQYF

V: TRBV19
size: NA
J: TRBJ1-3
D: NA
DNA: TGTGCCAGCTCAGCAGGGGCTGGAAACACCATATATTTT
CDR3: CASSAGAGNTIYF